Listed here are 14 T cell receptor beta chains from one sample, sequenced in a study of cytomegalovirus exposure and HLA in healthy donors. PCR used 60 Vbeta primers and 13 Jbeta primers. The table came from immunoSEQ multiplex PCR; TCRdb's copy has only in-frame clones and leaves some out. The sample includes about 160,000 clones, around 75% of them seen just once. The sequenced material came from PBMCs. The receptors were gathered from a female donor in good health and CMV-seronegative.

This clone was recorded a few times. The rearrangement joins TRBV19 to TRBJ2-6; 7 bases agree with TRBD1. This CDR3 contains 15 residues. V shed 6 bases and J 0 bases; nucleotides not matched to a gene: 2. CDR1 is LNHDA, CDR2 SQIVND, per germline (reference sequence). CDR3 region: CASRTGVSGANVLTF. CDR3 in DNA: TGTGCCAGTAGAACAGGGGTCTCTGGGGCCAACGTCCTGACTTTC.

This clone showed up just once. The V call is TRBV19, the J call TRBJ2-5, with 12 bases matching TRBD1. V lost 5 bases, J lost 4 bases, and 8 bases stayed unmatched. Germline CDR1 is LNHDA and CDR2 is SQIVND (reference sequence). The CDR3 consists of 16 residues. Here the CDR3 DNA reads TGTGCCAGTAGTCCCCCGGGACAGGGGGCGGGAGAGACCCAGTACTTC. This encodes CASSPPGQGAGETQYF.

V and J are TRBV27 and TRBJ2-7; 7 positions agree with TRBD1. This CDR3 comprises 14 residues. V was pared by 6 bases and J by 2 bases, with 7 bases of the junction left unmatched. Germline loops: CDR1 MNHEY, CDR2 SMNVEV (reference sequence). The DNA for the CDR3 is TGTGCCAGCAGCCTGACAGGGATTCCCTACGAGCAGTACTTC. Translation: CASSLTGIPYEQYF.

The V gene is TRBV28, the J gene TRBJ2-7; 9 nucleotides align to TRBD2. The J segment lost 2 bases and the V segment lost 4 bases, leaving 12 bases of the junction unmatched. The CDR3 loop spans 17 amino acids. Germline V CDR1 and CDR2: MDHEN, SYDVKM. CDR3 sequence reads: CASSSLPFSGSTYEQYF. The CDR3 coding sequence is TGTGCCAGCAGTTCCCTCCCGTTTAGCGGGAGCACCTACGAGCAGTACTTC.

The rearrangement uses TRBV19 and TRBJ1-5, with no clear D. The germline CDR1 and CDR2 sequences are LNHDA and SQIVND (reference sequence). The V end lost 4 bases, the J end lost 1 base, and 11 bases lay between the germline ends. The CDR3 has 15 amino acids. DNA for the CDR3: TGTGCCAGTAGTAAGGAGACGGTGAGCAATCAGCCCCAGCATTTT. Translation gives CASSKETVSNQPQHF. Combining the CDR3 with reference TRBV19 and TRBJ1-5 gives the whole variable domain DGGITQSPKYLFRKEGQNVTLSCEQNLNHDAMYWYRQDPGQGLRLIYYSQIVNDFQKGDIAEGYSVSREKKESFPLTVTSAQKNPTAFYLCASSKETVSNQPQHFGDGTRLSIL.

DNA of the CDR3: TGTGCCAGCAGGGACAGGGGGGCGTCAGATACGCAGTATTTT. It is translated as CASRDRGASDTQYF. The chain carries TRBV6-1 and TRBJ2-3, with 10 bases aligning to TRBD1. Germline V gene data show CDR1 as MNHNS and CDR2 as SASEGT. V shed 6 bases, J shed 4 bases, and the junction held 4 bases outside the gene matches. The CDR3 is 14 amino acids.

This chain joins TRBV7-2 and TRBJ2-7, with 9 bases matching TRBD1. The length of the CDR3 is 14 residues. The germline CDR1 and CDR2 sequences are SGHTA and FQGNSA. The V gene end was trimmed by 5 bases and the J gene end by 4 bases; junction bases not matched to a gene: 6. The CDR3 nucleotides are TGTGCCAGCAGCGCGGACAGGGGACCGTACGAGCAGTACTTC. Translating gives CASSADRGPYEQYF.

This clone occurred once. V gene TRBV9 combines with J gene TRBJ2-3, with D possibly TRBD1 on 6 matching bases. The germline V and J ends were trimmed by 3 bases and 5 bases, with 10 bases remaining between them. The CDR3 loop spans 13 amino acids. Germline loops: CDR1 SGDLS, CDR2 YYNGEE. In DNA, the CDR3 is TGTGCCAGCAGCGACAACAGGGTAGATACGCAGTATTTT. Translation gives CASSDNRVDTQYF.

The J gene is TRBJ2-3, the V gene TRBV7-3; D might be TRBD2 (7 bases). The length of the CDR3 is 19 residues. V was trimmed by 3 bases and J by 0 bases, leaving 22 bases between them. Germline V gene sequence: CDR1 SGHTA, CDR2 FQGTGA. In DNA form, the CDR3 reads TGTGCCAGCAGCTTGATGCACCTTTCGGGGGGCCACAGCACAGATACGCAGTATTTT. It specifies CASSLMHLSGGHSTDTQYF.

V gene TRBV4-3 combines with J gene TRBJ1-2; possibly TRBD1 for D (6 bases). Germline V gene lookup returns CDR1 LGHNA and CDR2 YSLEER. V lost 1 base to trimming and J lost 3 bases, with 15 bases between them. The length of the CDR3 is 16 residues. The CDR3 DNA reads as TGCGCCAGCAGCCAAGCCCCGGGCGGGGGGCACTATGGCTACACCTTC. Its protein product is CASSQAPGGGHYGYTF.

The sample holds a few counts of this clone. The chain combines TRBV30 with TRBJ2-5; D is uncertain. The CDR3 contains 13 residues. Germline V gene data show CDR1 as GTSNPN and CDR2 as SVGIG (reference sequence). V was clipped by 5 bases and J by 4 bases, with 14 bases between them. For the CDR3, the DNA is TGTGCCTGGTGCCGGTGGCCGGGAGAGACCCAGTACTTC. This translates into CAWCRWPGETQYF.

The chain combines TRBV6-6 with TRBJ2-1; 7 nucleotides agree with TRBD1. The length of the CDR3 is 16 residues. From germline, CDR1 is MNHNY and CDR2 SVGAGI (reference sequence). Trimming cost V 2 bases and J 6 bases; bases outside gene matches: 10. CDR3 DNA: TGTGCCAGCAGTTACCAACCGGGACAGAACACCAATGAGCAGTTCTTC. Translating gives CASSYQPGQNTNEQFF.

V and J are TRBV9 and TRBJ2-1, with a tentative D call TRBD2 (6 bases). The CDR3 runs 15 residues. V was clipped by 2 bases and J by 4 bases, with 13 bases between them. Germline CDR1 SGDLS, CDR2 YYNGEE. Written as DNA, the CDR3 is TGTGCCAGCAGCGTTGGTGGGAGGAATTACAATGAGCAGTTCTTC. Protein product: CASSVGGRNYNEQFF.

This chain joins TRBV27 and TRBJ2-7; 9 bases map to TRBD1. Germline CDR1 MNHEY, CDR2 SMNVEV (reference sequence). There are 14 residues in the CDR3. The V and J ends lost 5 bases and 5 bases, in that order; junction bases with no gene match: 7. The CDR3 loop reads CASSPATGGHEQYF. In DNA, the CDR3 is TGTGCCAGCAGTCCGGCGACAGGGGGTCACGAGCAGTACTTC.